Below are 27 T cell receptor beta chains sequenced from a single sample in a study of cytomegalovirus exposure and HLA in healthy donors. Vbeta (60) and Jbeta (13) primers were used in the PCR. Here immunoSEQ multiplex PCR was the method, and the copy in TCRdb shows in-frame clones only, minus some. In the table there are about 130,000 clones, under 85% of which are singletons. Source material: PBMCs. The source is a male donor in good health and CMV-seropositive.

CDR3 sequence: CASTSAAAMNTEAFF. DNA for the CDR3: TGTGCCAGCACCTCAGCGGCAGCAATGAACACTGAAGCTTTCTTT. The chain joins TRBV28 to TRBJ1-1, with D uncertain. Trimming shortened V by 7 bases and J by 0 bases, and 15 bases separated the two germline ends. The germline gives CDR1 MDHEN, CDR2 SYDVKM. CDR3 size: 15 residues.

DNA of the CDR3: TGTGCCAGCAGTCACCGGACTAGCGGGAGGAGCTACAATGAGCAGTTCTTC. Translation gives CASSHRTSGRSYNEQFF. The J gene is TRBJ2-1, the V gene TRBV28, with 14 bases that match TRBD2. Germline V gene sequence: CDR1 MDHEN, CDR2 SYDVKM. V dropped 5 bases and J dropped 3; count of bases not matched to a gene: 6. The CDR3 loop spans 17 amino acids.

The chain links TRBV7-2 to TRBJ2-1, with 8 bases that match TRBD2. Per germline, CDR1 SGHTA and CDR2 FQGNSA. V gave up 1 base and J gave up 4 bases; unmatched junction bases: 6. The CDR3 is made up of 16 amino acids. The CDR3 nucleotides are TGTGCCAGCAGCTTAGACGGACTAGCCTTATACAATGAGCAGTTCTTC. The encoded protein is CASSLDGLALYNEQFF.

This rearrangement joins TRBV9 to TRBJ2-1; D is perhaps TRBD2 (6 bases). V lost 0 bases, J lost 8 bases, and 15 bases lay in between. Germline lookup yields CDR1 SGDLS and CDR2 YYNGEE. This CDR3 spans 15 amino acids. The CDR3 nucleotides are TGTGCCAGCAGCGTAGGTGCGGGGTATGCGGATGAGCAGTTCTTC. As protein: CASSVGAGYADEQFF.

The chain combines TRBV29-1 with TRBJ2-7; D ambiguous. The CDR3 extends over 13 amino acids. Trimming stripped 6 bases from V and 3 bases from J, with 15 bases between. Per germline, CDR1 SQVTM and CDR2 ANQGSEA. The CDR3 sequence is CSVGHSEDYEQYF. The DNA for the CDR3 is TGCAGCGTCGGCCATAGTGAGGACTACGAGCAGTACTTC.

The V call is TRBV9, the J call TRBJ2-7, with 10 positions matching TRBD1. V shed 0 bases and J 3 bases; nucleotides not matched to a gene: 0. This CDR3 contains 14 residues. In germline, CDR1 is SGDLS, CDR2 YYNGEE. CDR3 protein: CASSVGDRGYEQYF. The CDR3 DNA reads TGTGCCAGCAGCGTAGGGGACAGGGGCTACGAGCAGTACTTC.

V usage is TRBV28 and J usage is TRBJ2-5; D uncertain. CDR1 and CDR2 (germline): MDHEN, SYDVKM. V was shortened by 10 bases and J by 5 bases, with 14 bases between the two germline ends. The CDR3 length is 12 residues. The CDR3 reads CATYTTGETQYF. The DNA for the CDR3 is TGTGCCACGTACACGACTGGTGAGACCCAGTACTTC.

This chain connects TRBV6-5 to TRBJ2-1; 7 nucleotides match TRBD1. CDR1 is MNHEY, CDR2 SVGAGI, per germline. The V segment lost 6 bases and the J segment 6 bases; nucleotides outside the gene matches: 11. The CDR3 consists of 15 residues. CDR3 loop: CASRLPGQQGNEQFF. The CDR3 nucleotides read TGTGCCAGCAGATTACCGGGACAGCAGGGCAATGAGCAGTTCTTC.

The chain joins TRBV21-1 to TRBJ2-4; the tabulated D call, TRBD2, remains unverified against the DNA. TRBV21-1 is classified as a pseudogene. There are 15 residues in the CDR3. The CDR3 nucleotides are TGTGCCAGCAGCAAAACGGGAGGGAACAGGAACATTCAGTACTTC. Amino acid sequence: CASSKTGGNRNIQYF.

The chain recombines TRBV10-3 with TRBJ2-7; 8 bases fit TRBD2. With 5 bases clipped from V and 6 bases from J, the junction kept 9 bases outside the gene matches. Per the germline V gene, CDR1 is ENHRY and CDR2 is SYGVKD. The CDR3 runs 14 residues. CDR3 residues: CAISPAGAPREQYF. CDR3 nucleotide sequence: TGTGCCATCAGTCCAGCGGGGGCCCCCCGCGAGCAGTACTTC.

The sample holds a few counts of this clone. The CDR3 loop is CATSRDRTGEETQYF. DNA for the CDR3: TGTGCCACCAGCAGAGATAGGACGGGGGAAGAGACCCAGTACTTC. This chain connects TRBV15 to TRBJ2-5; perhaps TRBD2 as D (6 bases). CDR1 LNHNV and CDR2 YYDKDF come from the germline V gene (reference sequence). This CDR3 is 15 amino acids long. V was trimmed by 0 bases and J by 3 bases, leaving 11 bases between them.

This clone was seen once. The chain is built from TRBV7-2 and TRBJ2-2, with 7 nucleotides matching TRBD2. The CDR3 runs to 16 residues. Germline V gene lookup returns CDR1 SGHTA and CDR2 FQGNSA. Trimming took 5 bases from V and 5 from J; bases not matched to a gene: 11. CDR3 region: CASSPSSGGRTGELFF. For the CDR3, the DNA is TGTGCCAGCAGCCCTTCTAGCGGAGGCAGGACCGGGGAGCTGTTTTTT.

V gene TRBV12-5 combines with J gene TRBJ2-3; weak D call: TRBD1 (5 bases). The CDR3 contains 16 residues. Germline lookup yields CDR1 LGHNT and CDR2 FRNRAP. V gave up 5 bases and J gave up 5 bases, with 20 bases separating them. The CDR3 nucleotides read TGTGCTAGTGGTCCCGGTGGGCTCATAGGGGAAGATACGCAGTATTTT. Translated: CASGPGGLIGEDTQYF.

This chain links TRBV7-9 with TRBJ1-3, with D perhaps TRBD1 (5 bases). CDR1 is SEHNR and CDR2 is FQNEAQ in the germline V gene (reference sequence). V gave up 6 bases and J gave up 0 bases, with 9 bases separating them. This CDR3 contains 14 residues. As DNA, the CDR3 is TGTGCCAGCAGTTTGGACACCTCTGGAAACACCATATATTTT. Amino acid sequence: CASSLDTSGNTIYF.

CDR3 sequence (DNA): TGTGCCAGCAGCTGGGGGACAGGGGCGAGAGACGAGCAGTACTTC. Translated: CASSWGTGARDEQYF. This chain connects TRBV5-8 to TRBJ2-5, with 10 bases that match TRBD1. The J call is in doubt because the DNA end fits TRBJ2-7 better. The CDR3 runs to 15 residues. Per germline, CDR1 SGHTS and CDR2 YDEGEE.

The chain is built from TRBV6-5 and TRBJ1-2; TRBD1 might be the D (5 bases). Germline assignment: CDR1 MNHEY and CDR2 SVGAGI. Trimming took off 2 bases at V and 5 bases at J, with 15 bases between the two ends. This CDR3 is built from 15 residues. CDR3 region: CASSYGQGGRYGYTF. CDR3 nucleotides: TGTGCCAGCAGTTACGGGCAGGGAGGGAGATATGGCTACACCTTC.

The chain links TRBV9 to TRBJ1-3, with 9 bases matching TRBD1. V trimming: 3 bases; J trimming: 1 base; junction bases outside the gene matches: 11. Per germline, CDR1 SGDLS and CDR2 YYNGEE. The CDR3 spans 18 residues. CDR3 sequence reads: CASSGHFPGQGSGNTIYF. In DNA form, the CDR3 reads TGTGCCAGCAGCGGACACTTCCCGGGACAGGGTTCTGGAAACACCATATATTTT.

This sequence joins TRBV7-6 and TRBJ2-5, with D possibly being TRBD2 (6 bases). Trimming removed 1 base at V and 3 bases at J, with 9 bases between. Germline V CDR1 and CDR2: SGHVS, FNYEAQ. The CDR3 length is 14 residues. CDR3 amino acids: CASSLVLAKETQYF. The CDR3 DNA follows: TGTGCCAGCAGCTTAGTTCTAGCGAAAGAGACCCAGTACTTC.

V gene TRBV6-5 combines with J gene TRBJ1-5, with unresolved D. V lost 4 bases, J lost 7 bases, and 8 bases lay in between. The CDR3 totals 12 residues. The germline V gene has CDR1 MNHEY and CDR2 SVGAGI. The CDR3 coding sequence is TGTGCCAGCAGTTCTACTGAACAGCCCCAGCATTTT. The encoded protein is CASSSTEQPQHF.

This sequence joins TRBV6-5 and TRBJ2-2; TRBD2 is a possible D gene (5 bases). The V gene's germline CDR1 is MNHEY and CDR2 SVGAGI. This CDR3 is built from 15 residues. V was pared by 3 bases and J by 5 bases, with 13 bases between. This chain's CDR3 is CASSYLGGGTGELFF. In DNA form, the CDR3 reads TGTGCCAGCAGTTATTTAGGAGGAGGAACCGGGGAGCTGTTTTTT.

J is TRBJ1-1 and V is TRBV10-3, with 7 bases identical to TRBD1. CDR1 ENHRY and CDR2 SYGVKD come from the germline V gene. V gave up 3 bases and J gave up 4 bases; unmatched junction bases: 5. The CDR3 has 14 residues. The CDR3 is CAISEEGAGTEAFF. The CDR3 nucleotides are TGTGCCATCAGTGAAGAGGGGGCAGGCACTGAAGCTTTCTTT.

V and J are TRBV5-1 and TRBJ2-1; D uncertain. The CDR3 spans 15 residues. The V gene lost 2 bases and the J gene lost 0 bases, with 9 bases spanning the gap. The germline gives CDR1 SGHRS, CDR2 YFSETQ. The CDR3 region is CASSLQSGSYNEQFF. CDR3 sequence (DNA): TGCGCCAGCAGCTTACAGAGTGGCTCCTACAATGAGCAGTTCTTC.

This clone has a single count. The chain is built from TRBV7-9 and TRBJ1-5; 11 bases are a match to TRBD1. The germline V gene encodes CDR1 SEHNR and CDR2 FQNEAQ (reference sequence). Trimming at V came to 1 base and at J to 5 bases, leaving 4 bases not matched to a gene. The CDR3 is made up of 16 amino acids. CDR3: CASSLGDRGRHQPQHF. The DNA for the CDR3 is TGTGCCAGCAGCTTAGGGGACAGGGGGAGGCATCAGCCCCAGCATTTT.

The chain carries TRBV7-8 and TRBJ2-6; 7 bases line up with TRBD2. J lost 0 bases, V lost 2 bases, and 4 bases had no gene match. This CDR3 spans 17 amino acids. The germline gives CDR1 SGHVS, CDR2 FQNEAQ. The CDR3 loop is CASSLMGGTSGANVLTF. In DNA, the CDR3 is TGTGCCAGCAGCTTAATGGGGGGGACCTCTGGGGCCAACGTCCTGACTTTC.

The CDR3 nucleotides are TGTGCCAGCAGTTCCGGACGGACTCCAGACGAGCAGTACTTC. Amino acids: CASSSGRTPDEQYF. The rearrangement links TRBV5-4 to TRBJ2-7; maybe TRBD2 (5 bases). V shed 5 bases and J shed 5 bases, with 17 bases lying between them. This CDR3 has 14 amino acids. CDR1 is SGHNT, CDR2 YYREEE, per germline (reference sequence).

CDR3 loop: CASSLLSEDYEQYF. CDR3 coding DNA: TGTGCCAGCAGCTTGTTGTCTGAGGACTACGAGCAGTACTTC. V gene TRBV5-6 combines with J gene TRBJ2-7; D unresolved. Trimming removed 1 base at V and 3 bases at J, with 11 bases between. CDR3 length equals 14 residues. Germline V gives CDR1 SGHDT, CDR2 YYEEEE.

The V gene is TRBV2, the J gene TRBJ1-1; D is unclear. The V end was cut by 4 bases, the J end by 0 bases, with 12 bases between. This CDR3 comprises 15 residues. The germline V gene has CDR1 SNHLY and CDR2 FYNNEI. This CDR3 is CASSAGGSMNTEAFF. The CDR3 DNA follows: TGTGCCAGCAGTGCAGGAGGGTCGATGAACACTGAAGCTTTCTTT.